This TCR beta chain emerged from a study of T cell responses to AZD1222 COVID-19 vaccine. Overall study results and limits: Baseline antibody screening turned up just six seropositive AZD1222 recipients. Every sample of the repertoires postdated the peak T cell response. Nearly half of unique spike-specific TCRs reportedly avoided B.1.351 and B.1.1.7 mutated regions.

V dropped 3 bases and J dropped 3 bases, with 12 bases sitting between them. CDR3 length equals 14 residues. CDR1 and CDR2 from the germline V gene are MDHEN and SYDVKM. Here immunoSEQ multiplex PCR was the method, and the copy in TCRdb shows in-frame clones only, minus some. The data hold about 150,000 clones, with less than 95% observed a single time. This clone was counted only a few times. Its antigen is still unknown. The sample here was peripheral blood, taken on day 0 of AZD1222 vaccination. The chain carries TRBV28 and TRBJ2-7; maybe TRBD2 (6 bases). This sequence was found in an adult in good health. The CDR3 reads CASSFPGTYYEQYF. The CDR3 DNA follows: TGTGCCAGCAGTTTCCCCGGGACTTACTACGAGCAGTACTTC.